The clone carrying this TCR beta chain is labeled as large. This sample was taken from a study of HIV-infected patients and healthy controls. Germline CDR1 is MNHNY and CDR2 is SVGAGI (reference sequence). V lost 5 bases, J lost 6 bases, and 10 bases stayed unmatched. The CDR3 is 15 residues long. TCRdb reprocessed the 5' RACE reads with MiXCR, giving one entry per CDR3 protein. The sample shows more than 15,000 distinct CDR3 sequences, roughly 18% of them seen only once. The genes are TRBV6-6 and TRBJ2-1; the match to TRBD2 covers 7 bases. Sequencing was done on a sample of CD8+ T cells from blood. The sequence was collected from a human donor in good health. CDR3 nucleotides: TGTGCCAGCAGTCACGGCCCTAGCGGTTTCAATGAGCAGTTCTTC. This translates into CASSHGPSGFNEQFF.